The 14 T cell receptor beta chains below were found in one sample sequenced in a study of blood T cell repertoires in COVID-19 (TCRdb year 2020). Library prep was done by the immunoSEQ multiplex PCR assay. Sourced from immuneACCESS, this table was stored by TCRdb with only in-frame sequences that have V and J called. A share of the clones is absent; for the studies checked, an unresolved V gene accounts for under half, and the remainder has no known explanation. The sample records some 150,000 clones, around 89% of which are singletons. The ten largest make up 3% of the sample. The sequencing sample was made of peripheral blood. These receptors all stem from a woman aged 55-70 years with active COVID-19.

This clone was counted only a few times. The J gene is TRBJ2-7, the V gene TRBV5-4; D perhaps matches TRBD1 (5 bases). Germline CDR1 is SGHNT and CDR2 is YYREEE (reference sequence). The V and J ends lost 1 base and 6 bases respectively, with 8 bases between them. The CDR3 extends over 12 amino acids. As DNA, the CDR3 is TGTGCCAGCAGCTTGTACCAGGGCGAGCAGTACTTC. This translates into CASSLYQGEQYF. Full variable domain (outside the CDR3, taken from reference TRBV5-4 and TRBJ2-7): ETGVTQSPTHLIKTRGQQVTLRCSSQSGHNTVSWYQQALGQGPQFIFQYYREEENGRGNFPPRFSGLQFPNYSSELNVNALELDDSALYLCASSLYQGEQYFGPGTRLTVT.

V gene TRBV9 combines with J gene TRBJ2-7, with unresolved D. The germline gives CDR1 SGDLS, CDR2 YYNGEE. V was trimmed by 4 bases and J by 0 bases, leaving 11 bases between them. The CDR3 sequence is 14 residues long. CDR3 bases: TGTGCCAGCAGCATAGGAGACTTCTCCTACGAGCAGTACTTC. Translation: CASSIGDFSYEQYF.

About this clone itself: The germline gene is not matched at one end of the junction; a read error may be the cause. This chain joins TRBV5-6 and TRBJ1-1; no firm D call. This CDR3 has 11 residues. Germline CDR1 reads SGHDT; CDR2 reads YYEEEE. The CDR3 DNA sequence: TGTGCCAGCAGCTTTGAGCGGGCGGTCGTCTTT. Translating it yields CASSFERAVVF.

The rearrangement uses TRBV7-3 and TRBJ2-1; perhaps TRBD2 as D (6 bases). CDR1 SGHTA and CDR2 FQGTGA come from the germline V gene. CDR3 length: 15 amino acids. V was trimmed by 2 bases and J by 2 bases, leaving 10 bases between them. CDR3 coding DNA: TGTGCCAGCAGCTTATACGGCGGGGCCTACAATGAGCAGTTCTTC. Protein: CASSLYGGAYNEQFF.

The chain carries TRBV5-1 and TRBJ2-6, with 8 nucleotides matching TRBD1. V lost 5 bases to trimming and J lost 4 bases; unmatched junction nucleotides: 5. The CDR3 is 15 residues long. CDR1 and CDR2 (germline): SGHRS, YFSETQ. The CDR3 reads CASRQGAGGANVLTF. CDR3 nucleotides: TGCGCCAGCAGGCAGGGGGCGGGAGGGGCCAACGTCCTGACTTTC.

V usage is TRBV7-9 and J usage is TRBJ2-5; 7 bases align to TRBD1. Trimming cost V 0 bases and J 2 bases; bases outside gene matches: 6. The CDR3 consists of 16 residues. The germline gives CDR1 SEHNR, CDR2 FQNEAQ (reference sequence). This CDR3 reads CASSLALTGVQETQYF. CDR3 nucleotide sequence: TGTGCCAGCAGCTTAGCCCTTACAGGGGTACAAGAGACCCAGTACTTC.

The chain joins TRBV5-1 to TRBJ2-1, with a weak D call TRBD2 (5 bases). Looked up from germline, CDR1 is SGHRS and CDR2 is YFSETQ. Trimming removed 2 bases from V and 0 bases from J, with 9 bases in between. This CDR3 is built from 15 residues. In DNA form, the CDR3 reads TGCGCCAGCAGCTTACGAAGCGGCTCCTACAATGAGCAGTTCTTC. This encodes CASSLRSGSYNEQFF.

The gene calls are TRBV3-1 (or the pseudogene TRBV3-2) and TRBJ2-1; no reliable D call. The CDR3 spans 15 residues. The V and J ends lost 1 base and 0 bases respectively, with 7 bases between them. Germline CDR1 and CDR2: LGHDT and YNNKEL (reference sequence). DNA for the CDR3: TGTGCCAGCAGCCAAGTCCTAAGCTCCTACAATGAGCAGTTCTTC. Its protein product is CASSQVLSSYNEQFF.

This rearrangement joins TRBV7-9 to TRBJ2-5, with TRBD1 identical over 9 bases. Germline V gene lookup returns CDR1 SEHNR and CDR2 FQNEAQ (reference sequence). With 0 bases clipped from V and 5 bases from J, the junction kept 4 bases outside the gene matches. The CDR3 runs 15 residues. The CDR3 coding sequence is TGTGCCAGCAGCTTAGCGGGGACAGGGTACGAGACCCAGTACTTC. Translated: CASSLAGTGYETQYF. The variable domain in full, with the rest retrieved from reference TRBV7-9 and TRBJ2-5, is DTGVSQNPRHKITKRGQNVTFRCDPISEHNRLYWYRQTLGQGPEFLTYFQNEAQLEKSRLLSDRFSAERPKGSFSTLEIQRTEQGDSAMYLCASSLAGTGYETQYFGPGTRLLVL.

The chain couples TRBV11-1 to TRBJ2-7; 14 bases agree with TRBD2. This CDR3 region has 16 residues. The germline V gene encodes CDR1 SGHAT and CDR2 FQDESV (reference sequence). Trimming took 5 bases from V and 6 from J; bases not matched to a gene: 9. CDR3 in amino acids: CASSGGTSGRGSEQYF. As DNA, the CDR3 is TGTGCCAGCAGCGGTGGGACTAGCGGGAGAGGTAGCGAGCAGTACTTC.

The chain is built from TRBV2 and TRBJ2-7, with 12 bases aligning to TRBD1. Germline CDR1 reads SNHLY; CDR2 reads FYNNEI. V shed 6 bases and J 4 bases; nucleotides not matched to a gene: 7. The CDR3 runs 15 residues. The CDR3 reads CASRALGQGAYEQYF. CDR3 DNA: TGTGCCAGCAGGGCCCTGGGACAGGGGGCTTACGAGCAGTACTTC.

This chain links TRBV20-1 with TRBJ2-3; D remains unclear. The length of the CDR3 is 13 residues. CDR1 is DFQATT, CDR2 SNEGSKA, per germline (reference sequence). V gave up 3 bases and J gave up 10 bases, with 17 bases separating them. In nucleotides, the CDR3 is TGCAGTGCTAGTCCCGTTCTGCGCGTTGCGCAGTATTTT. Protein sequence: CSASPVLRVAQYF.

V and J are TRBV28 and TRBJ2-1, with D perhaps matching TRBD1 (5 bases). The CDR3 is 12 residues long. Between the trimmed V and J ends, which lost 5 bases and 11 bases, there was a span of 13 bases. The germline V gene has CDR1 MDHEN and CDR2 SYDVKM. CDR3 protein: CASSTRQLQQFF. The CDR3 DNA reads TGTGCCAGCAGTACCCGACAGCTCCAGCAGTTCTTC.

V usage is TRBV24-1 and J usage is TRBJ2-5; possibly TRBD1 for D (5 bases). Germline V CDR1 and CDR2: KGHDR, SFDVKD. The V end lost 0 bases, the J end lost 3 bases, and 10 bases lay between the germline ends. The CDR3 runs to 15 residues. Here the CDR3 DNA reads TGTGCCACCAGTGATTTGTGGCAGGGAAAAGAGACCCAGTACTTC. It yields the protein CATSDLWQGKETQYF.